The 14 T cell receptor beta chains below were found in one sample sequenced in a study of blood T cell repertoires in COVID-19. TCRdb keeps only in-frame clones here, not all; method: immunoSEQ multiplex PCR. The table has hundreds of thousands of clones, less than 85% seen once; the top ten hold about 5.3%. The sample comprised peripheral blood. These receptors were collected from a woman older than 75 with active or convalescent COVID-19.

The CDR3, as DNA: TGTGCCAGTAGTATGGGACTAGCGAGGGAGCAGTACTTC. Its translation is CASSMGLAREQYF. The rearrangement uses TRBV19 and TRBJ2-7; 10 bases map to TRBD2. J gave up 7 bases and V 3 bases, and 3 bases lay outside the gene matches. This CDR3 region has 13 residues. Looked up from germline, CDR1 is LNHDA and CDR2 is SQIVND (reference sequence).

The chain recombines TRBV27 with TRBJ2-3; 7 bases are shared with TRBD1. After removal of 1 base from V and 2 bases from J, the junction contained 6 bases not matched to a gene. Germline V gene lookup returns CDR1 MNHEY and CDR2 SMNVEV (reference sequence). This CDR3 comprises 16 residues. CDR3 DNA sequence: TGTGCCAGCAGTTTATTGGGACAGACTAACACAGATACGCAGTATTTT. Translated: CASSLLGQTNTDTQYF.

The gene calls are TRBV5-7 and TRBJ1-5, with 7 bases identical to TRBD1. TRBV5-7 is given ORF status, its function remaining uncertain. The junction had 7 bases not matched to a gene; V was cut back by 1 base and J by 0 bases. The CDR3 loop spans 17 amino acids. In DNA, the CDR3 is TGTGCCAGCAGCTTGATCCGGGACAGTTATAGCAATCAGCCCCAGCATTTT. It encodes CASSLIRDSYSNQPQHF.

The chain's CDR3 is CASSTSGQARNQPQHF. In DNA form, the CDR3 reads TGTGCCAGTAGTACCTCGGGACAGGCGCGGAATCAGCCCCAGCATTTT. V usage is TRBV19 and J usage is TRBJ1-5; the match to TRBD1 covers 8 bases. Germline V lookup: CDR1 LNHDA, CDR2 SQIVND (reference sequence). Trimming removed 4 bases from V and 4 bases from J; junction bases left unmatched: 9. This CDR3 region has 16 residues.

The J gene is TRBJ2-3, the V gene TRBV15, with D uncertain. The CDR3 has 14 residues. Trimming took 0 bases from V and 6 from J, leaving 10 bases between them. CDR1 LNHNV and CDR2 YYDKDF come from the germline V gene (reference sequence). In nucleotides, the CDR3 is TGTGCCACCAGCAGAGATCTACTACGGGATACGCAGTATTTT. This codes for CATSRDLLRDTQYF.

The chain joins TRBV28 to TRBJ2-3; TRBD2 matches 9 bases. V shed 4 bases and J 0 bases; nucleotides not matched to a gene: 5. CDR1 and CDR2 from the germline V gene are MDHEN and SYDVKM. The CDR3 runs 16 residues. CDR3 protein: CASSSPLAGSTDTQYF. In nucleotides, the CDR3 is TGTGCCAGCAGTTCGCCTCTAGCGGGGAGCACAGATACGCAGTATTTT.

The chain employs TRBV24-1 and TRBJ2-2, with D possibly TRBD1 on 6 matching bases. Germline CDR1 reads KGHDR; CDR2 reads SFDVKD. Trimming shortened V by 5 bases and J by 6 bases, and 18 bases separated the two germline ends. The CDR3 runs to 16 residues. The DNA of the CDR3 is TGTGCCACCAGTGGATTAGGGGGTATAGTTCCCGGGGAGCTGTTTTTT. It encodes CATSGLGGIVPGELFF.

The rearrangement uses TRBV18 and TRBJ1-6; 8 bases are shared with TRBD1. CDR3 length: 16 residues. The junction had 9 bases not matched to a gene; V was cut back by 2 bases and J by 9 bases. Germline V gives CDR1 KGHSH, CDR2 LQKENI. The CDR3 reads CASSPNAGGLGSPLHF. The DNA for the CDR3 is TGTGCCAGCTCACCAAACGCAGGGGGCTTGGGTTCACCCCTCCACTTT.

The genes are TRBV24-1 and TRBJ2-7, with TRBD1 matching over 7 bases. The germline V gene has CDR1 KGHDR and CDR2 SFDVKD. Germline trimming cut 3 bases from V and 6 bases from J; bases unmatched to any gene: 7. The CDR3 is 14 residues long. CDR3 amino acids: CATSDPDRAGEQYF. The CDR3 bases are TGTGCCACCAGTGATCCTGACAGGGCAGGCGAGCAGTACTTC.

At least ten counts were recorded for this clone. Other DNA sequences from this sample encode an identical CDR3 as well. The chain combines TRBV28 with TRBJ2-2; tentatively, D is TRBD1 (5 bases). Germline V gives CDR1 MDHEN, CDR2 SYDVKM. Trimming left V 3 bases short and J 4 bases short, with 6 bases between. This CDR3 region has 13 residues. Here the CDR3 reads CASSFRGTGELFF. The CDR3, as DNA: TGTGCCAGCAGTTTTAGGGGCACCGGGGAGCTGTTTTTT.

The rearrangement uses TRBV24-1 and TRBJ1-2; D is undetermined. Trimming shortened V by 5 bases and J by 2 bases, and 5 bases separated the two germline ends. The CDR3 is 12 amino acids. Germline V gene data show CDR1 as KGHDR and CDR2 as SFDVKD. This CDR3 is CATSAGNYGYTF. Written as DNA, the CDR3 is TGTGCCACCAGTGCCGGGAACTATGGCTACACCTTC.

This chain connects TRBV28 to TRBJ1-3; D is undetermined. Germline assignment: CDR1 MDHEN and CDR2 SYDVKM. This CDR3 has 14 residues. With 2 bases removed from V and 0 bases from J, the gap between germline ends came to 5 bases. The CDR3 nucleotides are TGTGCCAGCAGTTTAGGCCACTCTGGAAACACCATATATTTT. Its translation is CASSLGHSGNTIYF.

The V call is TRBV5-1, the J call TRBJ2-2; 7 bases are shared with TRBD1. Germline CDR1 is SGHRS and CDR2 is YFSETQ. V lost 9 bases, J lost 3 bases, and 8 bases stayed unmatched. CDR3 length equals 14 residues. The CDR3 is CATYEGQHTGELFF. DNA for the CDR3: TGCGCCACCTACGAGGGACAGCACACCGGGGAGCTGTTTTTT.

The chain carries TRBV25-1 and TRBJ2-5, with 12 nucleotides matching TRBD2. Germline CDR1 reads MGHDK; CDR2 reads SYGVNS. V gave up 4 bases and J gave up 0 bases; unmatched junction bases: 3. This CDR3 is 16 amino acids long. The CDR3 DNA sequence: TGTGCCAGCAGTGGTGGGACTAGCGGGTACCAAGAGACCCAGTACTTC. It specifies CASSGGTSGYQETQYF.